This TCR beta chain came from a study of blood T cells in healthy people across ages. The second PCR ran roughly 6 to 11 cycles with a sample-barcoded 5' primer and J-beta primers. TCRdb reprocessed the 5' RACE reads via MiXCR and lists one record per CDR3 protein. The table records 450,000 to 600,000 distinct CDR3 sequences, about 27% of them present only once. Germline V gene data show CDR1 as SNHLY and CDR2 as FYNNEI. This CDR3 region has 15 residues. The V gene end was trimmed by 4 bases and the J gene end by 5 bases; junction bases not matched to a gene: 2. Notes on this clonotype: No antigen is known for it.

Study results and limitations: Among long-lived donors, naive CD4+ cells were more numerous and diversity higher than in aged donors. Per-million-T-cell TCR beta diversity fell roughly linearly with age.

The sample was also reused in another study, on T cells of mothers and their children. That paper states: The yield was over 8.5 million TCR beta CDR3 reads from each mother and about 3.2 million from each child. Similar thymic selection effects on TCR recombination output appear in pairs, both related and unrelated.

This clonotype was sampled from a boy between 2 and 10 years old in good health. The sample was blood. The V gene is TRBV2, the J gene TRBJ2-2, with 12 bases lining up with TRBD2. In DNA, the CDR3 is TGTGCCAGCAGTGGAACTAGCGGGAGGACCGGGGAGCTGTTTTTT. Residues: CASSGTSGRTGELFF.